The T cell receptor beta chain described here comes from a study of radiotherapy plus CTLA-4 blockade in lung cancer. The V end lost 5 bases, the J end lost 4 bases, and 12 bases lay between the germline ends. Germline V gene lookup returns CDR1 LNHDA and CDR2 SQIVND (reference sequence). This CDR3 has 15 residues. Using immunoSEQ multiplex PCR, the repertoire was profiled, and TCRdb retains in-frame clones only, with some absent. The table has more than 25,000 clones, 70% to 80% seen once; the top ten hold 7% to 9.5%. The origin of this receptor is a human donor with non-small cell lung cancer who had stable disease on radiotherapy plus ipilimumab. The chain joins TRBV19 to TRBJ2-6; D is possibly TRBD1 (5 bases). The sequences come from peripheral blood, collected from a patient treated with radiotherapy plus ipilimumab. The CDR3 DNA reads TGTGCCAGTAGTGCCTCAGGGTGGGGGGCCAACGTCCTGACTTTC. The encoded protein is CASSASGWGANVLTF.